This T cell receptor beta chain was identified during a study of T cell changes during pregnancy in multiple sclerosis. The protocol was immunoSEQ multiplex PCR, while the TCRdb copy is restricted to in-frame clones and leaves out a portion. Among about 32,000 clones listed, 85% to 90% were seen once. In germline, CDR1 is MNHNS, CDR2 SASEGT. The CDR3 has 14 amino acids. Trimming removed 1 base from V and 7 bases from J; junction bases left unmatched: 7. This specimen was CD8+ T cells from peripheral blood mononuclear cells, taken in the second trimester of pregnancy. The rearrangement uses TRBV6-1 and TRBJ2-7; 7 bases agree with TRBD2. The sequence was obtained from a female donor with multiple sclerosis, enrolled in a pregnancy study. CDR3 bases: TGTGCCAGCAGTGAAGGCGGGAGTTTGAGGGAGCAGTACTTC. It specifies CASSEGGSLREQYF.